This T cell receptor beta chain is from a study of blood T cells in healthy people across ages. Overall study context: Through template switching, about one barcoded beta molecule was captured per two T cells, as measured in model experiments.

Donor samples were obtained from healthy Caucasian individuals from Russia, aged about 6 to 95. Each individual donor underwent a draw of roughly 10 milliliters of peripheral blood. The use of a sample-barcoded 5' primer and a J-beta primer mix characterized a second PCR of roughly 6 to 11 cycles. Each CDR3 protein gets one entry after TCRdb re-called the 5' RACE reads with MiXCR. The repertoire consists of 550,000 to 800,000 distinct CDR3 sequences, with roughly 32% occurring once and the leading ten covering 15% to 17%. Germline trimming cut 0 bases from V and 3 bases from J; bases unmatched to any gene: 7. The CDR3 consists of 15 residues. The germline gives CDR1 DFQATT, CDR2 SNEGSKA (reference sequence).

The TCR sequence derives from a woman over 75 in good health. V usage is TRBV20-1 and J usage is TRBJ1-2; TRBD1 aligns across 7 bases. The sample taken for sequencing was blood. The CDR3 region has the DNA TGCAGTGCTAGAGATCCCCTGACAGGGTACTATGGCTACACCTTC. Protein: CSARDPLTGYYGYTF.